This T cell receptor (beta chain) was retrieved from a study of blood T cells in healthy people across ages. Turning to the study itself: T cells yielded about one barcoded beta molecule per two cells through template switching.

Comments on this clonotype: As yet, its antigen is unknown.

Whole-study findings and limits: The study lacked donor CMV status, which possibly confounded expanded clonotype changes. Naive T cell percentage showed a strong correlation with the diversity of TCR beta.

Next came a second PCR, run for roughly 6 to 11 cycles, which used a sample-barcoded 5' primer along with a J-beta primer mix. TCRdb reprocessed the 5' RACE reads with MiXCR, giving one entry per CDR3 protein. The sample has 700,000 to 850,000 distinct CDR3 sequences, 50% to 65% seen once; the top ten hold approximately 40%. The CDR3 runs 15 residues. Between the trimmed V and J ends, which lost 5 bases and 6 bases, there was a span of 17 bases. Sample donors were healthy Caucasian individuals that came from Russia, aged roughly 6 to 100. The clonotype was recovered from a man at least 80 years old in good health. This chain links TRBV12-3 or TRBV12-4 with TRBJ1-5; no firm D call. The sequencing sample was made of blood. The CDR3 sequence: CASSAGRSLGQPQHF. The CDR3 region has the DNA TGTGCCAGCAGTGCCGGGAGGAGTTTGGGTCAGCCCCAGCATTTT.